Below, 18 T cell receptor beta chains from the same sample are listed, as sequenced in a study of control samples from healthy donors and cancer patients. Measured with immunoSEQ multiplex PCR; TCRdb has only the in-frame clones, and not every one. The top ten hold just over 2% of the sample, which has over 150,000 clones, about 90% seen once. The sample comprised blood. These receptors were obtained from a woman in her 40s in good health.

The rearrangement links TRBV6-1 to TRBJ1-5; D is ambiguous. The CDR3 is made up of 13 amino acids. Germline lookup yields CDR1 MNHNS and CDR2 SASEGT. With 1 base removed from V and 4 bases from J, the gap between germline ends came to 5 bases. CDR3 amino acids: CASSEERNQPQHF. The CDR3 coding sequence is TGTGCCAGCAGTGAAGAGAGGAATCAGCCCCAGCATTTT.

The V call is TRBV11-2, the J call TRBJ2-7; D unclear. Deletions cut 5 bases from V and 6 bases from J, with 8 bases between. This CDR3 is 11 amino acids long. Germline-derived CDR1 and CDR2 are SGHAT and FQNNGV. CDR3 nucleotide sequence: TGTGCCAGCAGCCGTTCGCTCGAGCAGTACTTC. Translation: CASSRSLEQYF.

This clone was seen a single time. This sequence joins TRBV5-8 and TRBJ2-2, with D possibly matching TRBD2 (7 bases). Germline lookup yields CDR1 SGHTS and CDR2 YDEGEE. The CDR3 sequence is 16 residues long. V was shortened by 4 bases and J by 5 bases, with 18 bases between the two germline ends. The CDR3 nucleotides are TGTGCCAGCAGCCGAATGTACGGGGGGCAAACCGGGGAGCTGTTTTTT. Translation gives CASSRMYGGQTGELFF.

CDR3 sequence (DNA): TGTGCCAGCAGCTTGGATCCGGGCGGGGGGGCCCGCACAGATACGCAGTATTTT. This gives the protein CASSLDPGGGARTDTQYF. V gene TRBV5-4 combines with J gene TRBJ2-3; TRBD2 matches at 9 bases. Per germline, CDR1 SGHNT and CDR2 YYREEE (reference sequence). The CDR3 runs to 18 residues. V shed 0 bases, J shed 1 base, and the junction held 9 bases outside the gene matches.

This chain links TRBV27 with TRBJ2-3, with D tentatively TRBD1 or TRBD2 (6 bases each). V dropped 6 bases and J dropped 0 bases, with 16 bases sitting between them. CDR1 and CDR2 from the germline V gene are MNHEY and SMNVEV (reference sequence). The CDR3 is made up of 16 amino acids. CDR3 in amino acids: CASSWGLARSTDTQYF. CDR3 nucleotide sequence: TGTGCCAGCAGCTGGGGGCTAGCGCGTAGCACAGATACGCAGTATTTT.

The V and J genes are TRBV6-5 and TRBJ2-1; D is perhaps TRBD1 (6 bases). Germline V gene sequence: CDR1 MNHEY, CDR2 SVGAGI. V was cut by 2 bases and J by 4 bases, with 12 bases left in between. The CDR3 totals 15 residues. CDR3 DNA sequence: TGTGCCAGCAGTTACATGGACAGACAATACAATGAGCAGTTCTTC. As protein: CASSYMDRQYNEQFF.

In DNA form, the CDR3 reads TGTGCCAGCAGCCAGAGGGACAGTTACTACAATGAGCAGTTCTTC. It translates to CASSQRDSYYNEQFF. The chain uses TRBV14 and TRBJ2-1, with 7 positions matching TRBD1. Germline-derived CDR1 and CDR2 are SGHDN and FVKESK. This CDR3 spans 15 amino acids. V was pared by 3 bases and J by 3 bases, with 5 bases of the junction left unmatched.

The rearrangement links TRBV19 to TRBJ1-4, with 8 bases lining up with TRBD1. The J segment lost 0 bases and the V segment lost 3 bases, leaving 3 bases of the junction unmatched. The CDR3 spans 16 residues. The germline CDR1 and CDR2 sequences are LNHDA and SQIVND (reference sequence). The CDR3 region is CASSMRTGTTNEKLFF. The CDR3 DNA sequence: TGTGCCAGTAGTATGCGGACAGGGACAACTAATGAAAAACTGTTTTTT.

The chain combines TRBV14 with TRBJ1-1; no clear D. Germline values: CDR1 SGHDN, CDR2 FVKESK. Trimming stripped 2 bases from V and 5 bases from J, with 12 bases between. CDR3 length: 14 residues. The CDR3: CASSQSTTGTEAFF. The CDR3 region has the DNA TGTGCCAGCAGCCAATCGACCACTGGGACTGAAGCTTTCTTT.

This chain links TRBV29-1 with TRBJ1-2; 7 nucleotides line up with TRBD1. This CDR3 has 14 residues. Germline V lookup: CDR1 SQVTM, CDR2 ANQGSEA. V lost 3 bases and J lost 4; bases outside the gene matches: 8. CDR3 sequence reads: CSVDLYRGAYGYTF. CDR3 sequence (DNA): TGCAGCGTTGACCTATACAGGGGAGCCTATGGCTACACCTTC. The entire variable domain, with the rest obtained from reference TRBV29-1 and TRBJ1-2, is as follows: SAVISQKPSRDICQRGTSLTIQCQVDSQVTMMFWYRQQPGQSLTLIATANQGSEATYESGFVIDKFPISRPNLTFSTLTVSNMSPEDSSIYLCSVDLYRGAYGYTFGSGTRLTVV.

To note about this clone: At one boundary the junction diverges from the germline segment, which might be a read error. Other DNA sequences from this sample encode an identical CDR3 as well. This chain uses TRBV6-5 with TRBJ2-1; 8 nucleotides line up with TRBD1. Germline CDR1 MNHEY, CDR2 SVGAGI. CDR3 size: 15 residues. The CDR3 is CASSSYRGTRYEQFF. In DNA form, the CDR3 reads TGCGCCAGCAGTTCCTACAGGGGGACGCGGTATGAGCAGTTCTTC.

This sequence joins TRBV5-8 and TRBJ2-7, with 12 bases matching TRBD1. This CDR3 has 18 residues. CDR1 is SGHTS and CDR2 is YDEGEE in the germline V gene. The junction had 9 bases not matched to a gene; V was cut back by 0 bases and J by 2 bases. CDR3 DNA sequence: TGTGCCAGCAGCTTGGCCGGGGGACAGGGGGCGATGACCTACGAGCAGTACTTC. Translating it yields CASSLAGGQGAMTYEQYF.

The CDR3 DNA reads as TGCGCCAGCAGCCAACCAGGATCCGCTTACTATGGCTACACCTTC. It is translated as CASSQPGSAYYGYTF. The genes are TRBV4-1 and TRBJ1-2, with D unclear. This CDR3 has 15 amino acids. Per germline, CDR1 MGHRA and CDR2 YSYEKL. The V end was cut by 2 bases, the J end by 3 bases, with 13 bases between.

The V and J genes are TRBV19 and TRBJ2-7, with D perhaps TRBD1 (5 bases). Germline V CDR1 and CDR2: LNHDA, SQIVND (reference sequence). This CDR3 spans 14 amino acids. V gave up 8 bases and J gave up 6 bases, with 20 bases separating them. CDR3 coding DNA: TGTGCCAGTTCGACGACAGTGACCGCCTCCGAGCAGTACTTC. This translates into CASSTTVTASEQYF. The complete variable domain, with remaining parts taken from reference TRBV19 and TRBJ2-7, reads DGGITQSPKYLFRKEGQNVTLSCEQNLNHDAMYWYRQDPGQGLRLIYYSQIVNDFQKGDIAEGYSVSREKKESFPLTVTSAQKNPTAFYLCASSTTVTASEQYFGPGTRLTVT.

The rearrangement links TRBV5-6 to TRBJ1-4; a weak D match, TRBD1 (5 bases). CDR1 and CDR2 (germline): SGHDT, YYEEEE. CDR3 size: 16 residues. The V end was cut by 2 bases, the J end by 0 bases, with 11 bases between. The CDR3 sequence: CASSFGQGTTNEKLFF. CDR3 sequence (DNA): TGTGCCAGCAGCTTTGGGCAGGGAACAACTAATGAAAAACTGTTTTTT. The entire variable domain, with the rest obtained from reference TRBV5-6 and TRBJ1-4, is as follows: DAGVTQSPTHLIKTRGQQVTLRCSPKSGHDTVSWYQQALGQGPQFIFQYYEEEERQRGNFPDRFSGHQFPNYSSELNVNALLLGDSALYLCASSFGQGTTNEKLFFGSGTQLSVL.

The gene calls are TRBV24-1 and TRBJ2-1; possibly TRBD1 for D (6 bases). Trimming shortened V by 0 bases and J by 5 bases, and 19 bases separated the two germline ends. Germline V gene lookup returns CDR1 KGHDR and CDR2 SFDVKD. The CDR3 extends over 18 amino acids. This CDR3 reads CATSDLPGTITDDNEQFF. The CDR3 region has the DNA TGTGCCACCAGTGATTTGCCGGGGACAATTACCGACGACAATGAGCAGTTCTTC.

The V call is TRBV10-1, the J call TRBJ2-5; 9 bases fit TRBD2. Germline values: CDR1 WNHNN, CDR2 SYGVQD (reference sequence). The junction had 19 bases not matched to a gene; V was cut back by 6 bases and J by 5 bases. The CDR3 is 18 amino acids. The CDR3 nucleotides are TGCGCCAGCAGGGAGGTTAGCGGGGGCCAACAGAATCGGGAGACCCAGTACTTC. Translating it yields CASREVSGGQQNRETQYF.

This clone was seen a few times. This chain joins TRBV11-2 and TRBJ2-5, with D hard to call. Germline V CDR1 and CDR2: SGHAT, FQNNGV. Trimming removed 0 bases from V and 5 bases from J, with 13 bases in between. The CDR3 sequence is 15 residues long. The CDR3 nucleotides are TGTGCCAGCAGCTTAGATCTGGAAAGACATGAGACCCAGTACTTC. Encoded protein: CASSLDLERHETQYF. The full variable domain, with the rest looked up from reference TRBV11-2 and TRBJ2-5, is EAGVAQSPRYKIIEKRQSVAFWCNPISGHATLYWYQQILGQGPKLLIQFQNNGVVDDSQLPKDRFSAERLKGVDSTLKIQPAKLEDSAVYLCASSLDLERHETQYFGPGTRLLVL.